This TCR beta chain was obtained from a study of OX40 agonist ivuxolimab in advanced cancers. Context from the whole study: The costimulatory receptor OX40 (CD134) was targeted by ivuxolimab, a fully human IgG2 agonistic monoclonal antibody. Patients were allowed to have had prior anti-PD-1, anti-PD-L1 or anti-CTLA-4 therapy, and approximately 40% of the dose-escalation patients had been treated with checkpoint inhibitors. A male proportion of around 80% and a mean age of approximately 62 years, ranging from about 20 to 85, were recorded for the dose-escalation cohort. Peripheral TCRbeta sequencing aimed to test whether ivuxolimab altered TCR sequence diversity and caused clonal T-cell expansion. Intravenous ivuxolimab was administered to patients every 2 weeks at six dose levels: 0.01, 0.1, 0.3, 1.5, 3 and 10 mg/kg. Of the approximately 54 patients in dose escalation, some 20 had hepatocellular carcinoma, approximately 15 had melanoma, 9 had renal cell carcinoma and 9 had head and neck cancer. The monotherapy dose-escalation portion (N ≈ 56 patients) of the phase I ivuxolimab trial is reported in the paper. Partial responses occurred in three dose-escalation patients, of whom one had hepatocellular carcinoma and two had cutaneous melanoma.

To note about this clone: Its antigen remains undetermined. There are no base qualities to consult, and no much larger clone falls within one base.

Patients with autoimmune disease history or receiving systemic immunosuppression were excluded from the trial. In every dose cohort, peripheral blood was drawn for TCR sequencing at baseline, cycle 4 day 1, and cycle 7 day 1. The samples were drawn from a first-in-human, open-label, multicenter phase I dose-escalation trial of ivuxolimab. Adults with locally advanced or metastatic melanoma, renal cell, hepatocellular, or head and neck squamous cell carcinoma were enrolled in the trial. Before TCR sequencing, CD4+ T cells and CD8+ T cells were sorted from peripheral blood as separate populations. The study at large found these results: The antigen specificity of the clonally expanded peripheral T cells was not determined. In the 0.1-3.0 mg/kg groups, partial responders had among the lowest normalized peripheral clonal expansion, particularly in CD8+ T cells. Clonal expansion of both CD4+ and CD8+ blood T cells was observed from baseline to week 6 at doses 0.1 to 3.0 mg/kg. Low levels of normalized T-cell clonal expansion were also seen in some nonresponding patients. After ivuxolimab, expanded clones were on average more numerous among CD8+ T cells than among CD4+ T cells.

For sequencing of the TCRbeta CDR3 region, genomic DNA was extracted from the sorted cells. The immunoSEQ Assay was used to sequence the TCRbeta CDR3 regions. TCRdb provides this immuneACCESS table in a form limited to in-frame rearrangements. Some clones are lacking; in checked studies, under half of them reflect an unresolved V gene, and why the rest are absent is not known. The table for this sample lists roughly 25,000 clones; 85% of them were counted only once. The top ten clones comprise around 50% of the sample. The sequencing used CD4+ or CD8+ T cells sorted from blood, collected in a trial of the OX40 agonist ivuxolimab. The origin of this receptor is an adult with an advanced solid tumor such as melanoma, head and neck, liver or kidney cancer.

The CDR3 region has the sequence CASSLPSGVGDTQYF. In nucleotide form, the sequence is TGTGCCAGCAGCTTGCCTAGCGGGGTAGGAGATACGCAGTATTTT. The chain is assembled from TRBV13 and TRBJ2-3; 9 of the junction bases match TRBD2. According to the germline V gene (reference sequence), CDR1 reads PRHDT and CDR2 reads FYEKMQ. Relative to germline, V is missing 3 bases and J is missing 5 bases, with 6 bases of the junction outside any gene match. Inclusive of the bounding cysteine and phenylalanine, the CDR3 is 15 residues long. Only the CDR3 portion is preserved as DNA: 45 bases, with reading frame beginning at the first base.